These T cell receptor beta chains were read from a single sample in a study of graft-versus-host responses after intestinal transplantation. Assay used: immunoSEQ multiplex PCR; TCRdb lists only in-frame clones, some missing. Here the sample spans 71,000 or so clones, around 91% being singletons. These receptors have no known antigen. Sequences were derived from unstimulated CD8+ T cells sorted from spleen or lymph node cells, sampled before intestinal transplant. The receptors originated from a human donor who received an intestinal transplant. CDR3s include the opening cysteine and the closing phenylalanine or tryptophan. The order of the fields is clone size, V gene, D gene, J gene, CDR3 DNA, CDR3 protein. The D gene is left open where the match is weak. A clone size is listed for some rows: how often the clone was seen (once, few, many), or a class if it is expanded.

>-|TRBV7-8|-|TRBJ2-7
TGTGCCAGCAGCTTCCTCCCCGGAGGCGAGCAGTACTTC
CASSFLPGGEQYF
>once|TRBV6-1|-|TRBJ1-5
TGTGCCAGCAGTGAACCCGGACTCCCCGCCCCCCAGCATTTT
CASSEPGLPAPQHF
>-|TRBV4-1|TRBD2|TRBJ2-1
TGCGCCAGCAGCCAAGTTGGGGGGGGACTAGCGTACAAAACGTCCTACAATGAGCAGTTCTTC
CASSQVGGGLAYKTSYNEQFF
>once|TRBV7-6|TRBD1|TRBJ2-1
TGTGCCAGCAGCCGGACAGGGGGGCCAAGCTCCTACAATGAGCAGTTCTTC
CASSRTGGPSSYNEQFF
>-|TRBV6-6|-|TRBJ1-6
TGTGCCAGCAGTTTTTTGGGGGCATCGTTTTCACCCCTCCACTTT
CASSFLGASFSPLHF
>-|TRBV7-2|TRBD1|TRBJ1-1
TGTGCCAGCAGCCCCCGACAGGGATGGGACACTGAAGCTTTCTTT
CASSPRQGWDTEAFF
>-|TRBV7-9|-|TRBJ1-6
TGTGCCAGCAGCTACGGGGTTAGGAATTCACCCCTCCACTTT
CASSYGVRNSPLHF
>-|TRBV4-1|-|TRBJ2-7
TGCGCCAGCAGCCCACGGACAGACTACGAGCAGTACTTC
CASSPRTDYEQYF
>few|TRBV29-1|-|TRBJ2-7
TGCAGCGCTCTGCAGGGCGGCTACGAGCAGTACTTC
CSALQGGYEQYF
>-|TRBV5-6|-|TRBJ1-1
TGTGCCAGCAGCGGAGAGAACACTGAAGCTTTCTTT
CASSGENTEAFF
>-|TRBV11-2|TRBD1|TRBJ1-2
TGTGCCAGCAGTCCTGTCACAGGGGGCTCTTCTTATGGCTACACCTTC
CASSPVTGGSSYGYTF
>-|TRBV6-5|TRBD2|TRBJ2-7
TGTGCCAGCAGCCTGACTAGCGGGGGTGAGCAGTACTTC
CASSLTSGGEQYF
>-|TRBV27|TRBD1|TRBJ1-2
TGTGCCAGCAGTTATAACTCACAGGGGGCGCCCTATGGCTACACCTTC
CASSYNSQGAPYGYTF
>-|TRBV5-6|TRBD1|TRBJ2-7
TGTGCCAGCAGCTTAGGGACAGGGGCATACGAGCAGTACTTC
CASSLGTGAYEQYF
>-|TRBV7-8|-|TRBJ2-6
TGTGCCAGCAGCCTCCTGTTAATTGGGGCCAACGTCCTGACTTTC
CASSLLLIGANVLTF
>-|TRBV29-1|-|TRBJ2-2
TGCAGCGTTGTTGGGACACTCAACACCGGGGAGCTGTTTTTT
CSVVGTLNTGELFF
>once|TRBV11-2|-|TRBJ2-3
TGTGCCAGCAGCTTAGGGGAGGAGGGCACAGATACGCAGTATTTT
CASSLGEEGTDTQYF
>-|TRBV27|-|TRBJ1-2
TGTGCCAGCCTGGGCCCGAGCGGCTACACCTTC
CASLGPSGYTF
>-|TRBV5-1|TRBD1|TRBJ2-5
TGCGCCAGCAGCGGGGGGACAGGGGGAGAGACCCAGTACTTC
CASSGGTGGETQYF
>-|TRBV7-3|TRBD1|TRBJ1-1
TGTGCCAGCAGCTCACAGGGGGCTAGCACTGAAGCTTTCTTT
CASSSQGASTEAFF
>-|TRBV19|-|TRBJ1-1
TGTGCCAGTAGTGGCCCTGCCCAGAACACTGAAGCTTTCTTT
CASSGPAQNTEAFF
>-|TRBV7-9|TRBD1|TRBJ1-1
TGTGCCAGCAGCTCGTCAGGGGGAAACACTGAAGCTTTCTTT
CASSSSGGNTEAFF
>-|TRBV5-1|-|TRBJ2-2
TGCGCCAGCAGCTTGGGGGACACCACCGGGGAGCTGTTTTTT
CASSLGDTTGELFF
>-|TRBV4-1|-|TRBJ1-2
TGCGCCAGCAGCCAAGGGATTAGCACAGGGTCGGGATATGGCTACACCTTC
CASSQGISTGSGYGYTF
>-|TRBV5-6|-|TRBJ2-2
TGTGCCAGCAGCTTGGCCGACACCGGGGAGCTGTTTTTT
CASSLADTGELFF
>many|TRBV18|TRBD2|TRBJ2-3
TGTGCCAGCTCACCCCAGGGACTAGTGGAGTACGATACGCAGTATTTT
CASSPQGLVEYDTQYF
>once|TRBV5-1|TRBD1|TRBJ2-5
TGCGCCAGCAGCCCCTGGACAGGGTTTGGGGAGACCCAGTACTTC
CASSPWTGFGETQYF
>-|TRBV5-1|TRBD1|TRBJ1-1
TGCGCCAGCAGCTGGACAGGTACTGAAGCTTTCTTT
CASSWTGTEAFF
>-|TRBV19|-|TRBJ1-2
TGTGCCAGTAGTCATACAGCCCTGAATGGCTACACCTTC
CASSHTALNGYTF
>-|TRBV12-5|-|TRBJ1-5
TGTGCTAGTGTCAGGGACATCGGGCCTAATCAGCCCCAGCATTTT
CASVRDIGPNQPQHF
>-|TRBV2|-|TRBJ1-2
TGTGCCACCCAACTACAGGGTCAAGGCTACACCTTC
CATQLQGQGYTF
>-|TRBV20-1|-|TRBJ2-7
TGCAGTGCTGCCCTAGGCTACGAGCAGTACTTC
CSAALGYEQYF
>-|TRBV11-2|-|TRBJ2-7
TGTGCCAGCAGCCTTGGCCACGAGCAGTACTTC
CASSLGHEQYF
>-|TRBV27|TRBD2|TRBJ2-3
TGTGCCAGCCTAAGCGGGGGCGAGGGCACAGATACGCAGTATTTT
CASLSGGEGTDTQYF
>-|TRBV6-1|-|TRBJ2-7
TGTGCCAGCAGCCCCGCGCAATCCGAGCAGTACTTC
CASSPAQSEQYF
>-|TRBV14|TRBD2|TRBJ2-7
TGTGCCAGCAGCCAAGGTCTAGCGGCCTACGAGCAGTACTTC
CASSQGLAAYEQYF
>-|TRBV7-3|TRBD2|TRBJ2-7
TGTGCCAGCAGCTTAACCGGGGGGGCCCCCGAGCAGTACTTC
CASSLTGGAPEQYF
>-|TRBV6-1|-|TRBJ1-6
TGTGCCAGCAGTGAAGAGGGGGTCCCCTATAATTCACCCCTCCACTTT
CASSEEGVPYNSPLHF
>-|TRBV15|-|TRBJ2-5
TGTGCCACCAGCGCGCCCCGAGAGACCCAGTACTTC
CATSAPRETQYF
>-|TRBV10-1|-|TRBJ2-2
TGCGCCAGCAGTGATAGACAGGCCACCGGGGAGCTGTTTTTT
CASSDRQATGELFF
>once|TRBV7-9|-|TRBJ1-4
TGTGCCAGCAGCCTCCTAGACCAATCGGATGAAAAACTGTTTTTT
CASSLLDQSDEKLFF
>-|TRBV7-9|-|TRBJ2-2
TGTGCCAGCAGTAAACTCCTGGGCGCCGGGGAGCTGTTTTTT
CASSKLLGAGELFF
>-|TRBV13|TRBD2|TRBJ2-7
TGTGCCAGCAGCTTAGGTTCTAGCGGGGGCTACGAGCAGTACTTC
CASSLGSSGGYEQYF
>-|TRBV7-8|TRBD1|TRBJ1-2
TGTGCCAGCAGCTTAGAGGGGACAGGGGGCCTCGGTGGCTACACCTTC
CASSLEGTGGLGGYTF
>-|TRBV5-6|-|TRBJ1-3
TGTGCCAGCAGCTTGGGAGGGTTAGGAAACACCATATATTTT
CASSLGGLGNTIYF
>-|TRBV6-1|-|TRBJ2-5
TGTGCCAGCAGTGAAGTCGGACAGATCCAAGAGACCCAGTACTTC
CASSEVGQIQETQYF
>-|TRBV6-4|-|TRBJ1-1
TGTGCCAGCAGCGAGGGAACTGAAGCTTTCTTT
CASSEGTEAFF
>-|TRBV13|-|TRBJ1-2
TGTGCCAGCAGCTTAGGGACAGGCGGAGATAACTATGGCTACACCTTC
CASSLGTGGDNYGYTF
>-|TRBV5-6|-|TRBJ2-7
TGTGCCAGCAGCTTGCGTAGCAGGGCCCACTACGAGCAGTACTTC
CASSLRSRAHYEQYF
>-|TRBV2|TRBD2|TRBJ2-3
TGTGCCAGCAGCTGGGCGGGGGGGTCCAGCACAGATACGCAGTATTTT
CASSWAGGSSTDTQYF
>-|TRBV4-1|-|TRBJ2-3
TGCGCCAGCAGCCAAGAAGGCGCGGGGGATACGCAGTATTTT
CASSQEGAGDTQYF
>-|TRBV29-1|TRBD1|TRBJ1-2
TGCAGCGTTGAATGGGAATTACAGGGGTACTCCTATGGCTACACCTTC
CSVEWELQGYSYGYTF
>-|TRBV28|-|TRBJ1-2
TGTGCCAGCAGTTACTCACCCCCCGGACAGCTCTATGGCTACACCTTC
CASSYSPPGQLYGYTF
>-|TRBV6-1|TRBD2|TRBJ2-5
TGTGCCAGCAGTGCCCTCTATAGACTAGCGGGGGAGACCCAGTACTTC
CASSALYRLAGETQYF